The 18 T cell receptor beta chains reported below all come from one sample, sequenced in a study of OX40 agonist ivuxolimab in advanced cancers. The library relied on the immunoSEQ multiplex PCR assay. Entries here come from immuneACCESS through TCRdb and include only in-frame sequences with V and J called. Some clones fail to appear in such tables; in the studies checked, an unresolved V gene covers under half of the shortfall, and the cause of the remainder is unknown. In all, the sample holds 15,000 to 20,000 clones, and approximately 84% of those were seen once. The biggest ten clones account for over 3.5% of the sample. Sequencing was performed on CD4+ or CD8+ T cells sorted from blood, taken in a trial of the OX40 agonist ivuxolimab. Receptors were obtained from an adult with an advanced solid tumor such as melanoma, head and neck, liver or kidney cancer.

This clone was observed once. The chain couples TRBV10-2 to TRBJ1-1, with D hard to call. V lost 6 bases to trimming and J lost 6 bases, with 8 bases between them. CDR1 is WSHSY, CDR2 SAAADI, per germline. The length of the CDR3 is 11 residues. In nucleotides, the CDR3 is TGCGCCAGCAGCGGATACGCTGAAGCTTTCTTT. This sequence encodes CASSGYAEAFF.

The chain recombines TRBV28 with TRBJ1-4; D is unresolved. Trimming removed 5 bases at V and 8 bases at J, with 9 bases between. CDR3 length: 12 amino acids. Germline V gene sequence: CDR1 MDHEN, CDR2 SYDVKM. CDR3 in amino acids: CASSLREEKLFF. The CDR3 DNA is TGTGCCAGCAGTCTCCGGGAGGAAAAACTGTTTTTT.

The V and J genes are TRBV7-9 and TRBJ2-7; perhaps TRBD2 as D (5 bases). Deletions cut 8 bases from V and 1 base from J, with 21 bases between. Per germline, CDR1 SEHNR and CDR2 FQNEAQ (reference sequence). This CDR3 comprises 16 residues. CDR3 bases: TGTGCCAGCGAGGGCTCCGGGGTCCCCTTTTCCTACGAGCAGTACTTC. This encodes CASEGSGVPFSYEQYF.

The J gene is TRBJ2-2, the V gene TRBV28; TRBD1 matches 8 bases. The CDR3 is 15 amino acids. Looked up from germline, CDR1 is MDHEN and CDR2 is SYDVKM. J was trimmed by 4 bases and V by 10 bases; bases with no gene match: 11. This chain's CDR3 is CATKPGQVGTGELFF. The CDR3 DNA follows: TGTGCCACCAAGCCGGGACAGGTCGGCACCGGGGAGCTGTTTTTT.

V and J are TRBV10-3 and TRBJ1-1, with D possibly TRBD1 on 6 matching bases. The CDR3 contains 13 residues. Germline loops: CDR1 ENHRY, CDR2 SYGVKD. Trimming stripped 10 bases from V and 2 bases from J, with 14 bases between. The DNA of the CDR3 is TGTGCCAGTCAAAAACAGGGTAACACTGAAGCTTTCTTT. As protein: CASQKQGNTEAFF.

The chain couples TRBV15 to TRBJ1-1; D gene uncertain. This CDR3 is 14 amino acids long. The V gene's germline CDR1 is LNHNV and CDR2 YYDKDF (reference sequence). V was trimmed by 1 base and J by 0 bases, leaving 6 bases between them. The CDR3 region is CATSRAGMNTEAFF. CDR3 DNA: TGTGCCACCAGCAGAGCCGGGATGAACACTGAAGCTTTCTTT.

In nucleotides, the CDR3 is TGTGCCAGCACCCCGGGACAGGGGGCTAACGAGCAGTACTTC. Amino acids: CASTPGQGANEQYF. This chain links TRBV28 with TRBJ2-7; 12 positions agree with TRBD1. Looked up from germline, CDR1 is MDHEN and CDR2 is SYDVKM. The length of the CDR3 is 14 residues. V gave up 7 bases and J gave up 5 bases; unmatched junction bases: 6.

This clone was counted between two and nine times. V usage is TRBV29-1 and J usage is TRBJ2-5, with D perhaps matching TRBD1 or TRBD2 (6 bases each). Trimming took off 7 bases at V and 5 bases at J, with 14 bases between the two ends. CDR1 is SQVTM and CDR2 is ANQGSEA in the germline V gene. The CDR3 runs 12 residues. CDR3 DNA: TGCAGCGGCAACAGGGACTTTGAGACCCAGTACTTC. Translating gives CSGNRDFETQYF.

The V and J genes are TRBV19 and TRBJ2-7; 11 bases align to TRBD2. Germline V gene lookup returns CDR1 LNHDA and CDR2 SQIVND (reference sequence). Trimming removed 4 bases from V and 4 bases from J; junction bases left unmatched: 9. CDR3 length: 16 residues. The CDR3 nucleotides are TGTGCCAGTAGTACCCCCGGGACTAGCGGTCGATACGAGCAGTACTTC. This sequence encodes CASSTPGTSGRYEQYF.

This chain joins TRBV20-1 and TRBJ2-5, with D possibly TRBD1 on 5 matching bases. With 3 bases removed from V and 11 bases from J, the gap between germline ends came to 13 bases. The CDR3 runs 11 residues. Germline-derived CDR1 and CDR2 are DFQATT and SNEGSKA (reference sequence). CDR3 bases: TGCAGTGCTAGGAATCGGACAAAGCAGTACTTC. Its protein is CSARNRTKQYF.

This chain connects TRBV30 to TRBJ2-7; tentatively, D is TRBD1 (6 bases). Trimming removed 2 bases at V and 5 bases at J, with 13 bases between. There are 13 residues in the CDR3. The germline gives CDR1 GTSNPN, CDR2 SVGIG (reference sequence). DNA for the CDR3: TGTGCCTGGAGTAAGTCAGGGGCCCACGAGCAGTACTTC. Protein sequence: CAWSKSGAHEQYF. Full variable domain (missing parts from reference TRBV30 and TRBJ2-7): SQTIHQWPATLVQPVGSPLSLECTVEGTSNPNLYWYRQAAGRGLQLLFYSVGIGQISSEVPQNLSASRPQDRQFILSSKKLLLSDSGFYLCAWSKSGAHEQYFGPGTRLTVT.

The gene calls are TRBV30 and TRBJ2-1; maybe TRBD2 (5 bases). Germline CDR1 GTSNPN, CDR2 SVGIG (reference sequence). The ends were cut back, 3 bases at V and 10 bases at J, with 13 bases in the middle. This CDR3 is 12 amino acids long. CDR3 bases: TGTGCCTGGAGAATGGTAGGGAGAGAGCAGTTCTTC. Residues: CAWRMVGREQFF.

V usage is TRBV5-1 and J usage is TRBJ1-5, with D possibly matching TRBD1 (5 bases). The V and J ends lost 4 bases and 0 bases respectively, with 14 bases between them. CDR1 is SGHRS, CDR2 YFSETQ, per germline. The CDR3 covers 16 residues. DNA of the CDR3: TGCGCCAGCAGCGCCGGGGCAGCGGATAGCAATCAGCCCCAGCATTTT. This sequence encodes CASSAGAADSNQPQHF.

The chain is built from TRBV7-6 and TRBJ2-1; D is ambiguous. The CDR3 has 11 amino acids. V lost 1 base and J lost 9, with 4 bases in between. CDR1 is SGHVS, CDR2 FNYEAQ, per germline. The CDR3 region has the DNA TGTGCCAGCAGCTTAGGAGGTGAGCAGTTCTTC. Residues: CASSLGGEQFF.

This chain connects TRBV7-2 to TRBJ1-6; 12 bases match TRBD1. Germline trimming cut 6 bases from V and 9 bases from J; bases unmatched to any gene: 6. CDR1 and CDR2 from the germline V gene are SGHTA and FQGNSA. The CDR3 is 15 amino acids. As DNA, the CDR3 is TGTGCCAGCAGACCCGGGACAGGGGGCCTTTCACCCCTCCACTTT. It specifies CASRPGTGGLSPLHF. The full variable domain, completed using reference TRBV7-2 and TRBJ1-6, is GAGVSQSPSNKVTEKGKDVELRCDPISGHTALYWYRQSLGQGLEFLIYFQGNSAPDKSGLPSDRFSAERTGGSVSTLTIQRTQQEDSAVYLCASRPGTGGLSPLHFGNGTRLTVT.

This chain uses TRBV10-3 with TRBJ2-7; TRBD1 matches 9 bases. The CDR3 is made up of 13 amino acids. Trimming at V came to 10 bases and at J to 2 bases, leaving 6 bases not matched to a gene. Germline V lookup: CDR1 ENHRY, CDR2 SYGVKD. The CDR3 nucleotides read TGTGCCACCACGGACAGGGGAACCTACGAGCAGTACTTC. Protein product: CATTDRGTYEQYF.

This chain joins TRBV5-1 and TRBJ2-2; D call uncertain. V shed 1 base and J shed 1 base, with 8 bases lying between them. Germline loops: CDR1 SGHRS, CDR2 YFSETQ. The CDR3 totals 15 residues. Here the CDR3 reads CASSLTRLNTGELFF. CDR3 bases: TGCGCCAGCAGCTTGACCAGACTGAACACCGGGGAGCTGTTTTTT.

This sequence joins TRBV5-1 and TRBJ2-1, with D possibly TRBD2 on 5 matching bases. This CDR3 region has 13 residues. Per the germline V gene, CDR1 is SGHRS and CDR2 is YFSETQ. V lost 3 bases and J 7 bases, leaving 11 bases between the germline ends. CDR3 sequence (DNA): TGCGCCAGCAGCTCCCGGGATGGGAATGAGCAGTTCTTC. Translating it yields CASSSRDGNEQFF. The entire variable domain, with the rest obtained from reference TRBV5-1 and TRBJ2-1, is as follows: KAGVTQTPRYLIKTRGQQVTLSCSPISGHRSVSWYQQTPGQGLQFLFEYFSETQRNKGNFPGRFSGRQFSNSRSEMNVSTLELGDSALYLCASSSRDGNEQFFGPGTRLTVL.